These 31 T cell receptor beta chains share one sample of origin, sequenced in a study of monozygotic twins with inflammatory bowel disease. TCRdb reprocessed the 5' RACE reads and stores each CDR3 protein as one record, lacking DNA. The clone table shows hundreds of thousands of distinct CDR3 sequences, with the ten largest holding about 2.2%. Sequenced input: blood. The receptors originated from a human donor with ulcerative colitis or Crohn's disease, or a healthy co-twin of an affected twin (not recorded which).

This chain joins TRBV24-1 and TRBJ2-1; absent DNA, TCRdb's TRBD1 call cannot be checked. Germline-derived CDR1 and CDR2 are KGHDR and SFDVKD. This CDR3 spans 15 amino acids. CDR3 residues: CATSDRQGAKNEQFF.

V usage is TRBV20-1 and J usage is TRBJ1-1. Germline-derived CDR1 and CDR2 are DFQATT and SNEGSKA (reference sequence). CDR3 length equals 13 residues. CDR3: CSARDGLNTEAFF.

The rearrangement links TRBV19 to TRBJ2-6; checking the TCRdb D call of TRBD1 is not possible without DNA. CDR1 and CDR2 (germline): LNHDA, SQIVND (reference sequence). This CDR3 contains 16 residues. The CDR3: CASSIQGFSGANVLTF.

The V call is TRBV3-1, the J call TRBJ2-7; TCRdb designates TRBD1, a call that cannot be tested without DNA. The V gene's germline CDR1 is LGHDT and CDR2 YNNKEL (reference sequence). The CDR3 totals 14 residues. CDR3 residues: CASSPGDRAFKQYF.

The chain combines TRBV9 with TRBJ2-2. Germline V gene data show CDR1 as SGDLS and CDR2 as YYNGEE. The CDR3 loop spans 15 amino acids. CDR3 protein: CASSVAPVNTGELFF.

CDR3 sequence: CASSPVDPPNYGYTF. The V gene is TRBV18, the J gene TRBJ1-2. The CDR3 is made up of 15 amino acids. In germline, CDR1 is KGHSH, CDR2 LQKENI.

The rearrangement uses TRBV5-5 and TRBJ2-1. Germline V gene sequence: CDR1 SGHKS, CDR2 YYEKEE (reference sequence). The CDR3 has 15 amino acids. CDR3 region: CASSFSTISYNEQFF.

The chain is built from TRBV20-1 and TRBJ2-3; the TCRdb D gene call, TRBD1, has no DNA to confirm it. In germline, CDR1 is DFQATT, CDR2 SNEGSKA (reference sequence). The CDR3 extends over 15 amino acids. CDR3 residues: CSALSGTGYTDTQYF.

The genes are TRBV20-1 and TRBJ2-4; TCRdb lists TRBD1, though no DNA is available to test this call. Germline loops: CDR1 DFQATT, CDR2 SNEGSKA (reference sequence). The CDR3 length is 14 residues. CDR3 sequence: CSARESLVMGIQYF.

The chain carries TRBV9 and TRBJ2-5; the TCRdb call, TRBD1, lacks DNA for checking. CDR1 and CDR2 from the germline V gene are SGDLS and YYNGEE. The CDR3 contains 12 residues. The CDR3 reads CASSLTSGAQYF.

The chain employs TRBV20-1 and TRBJ2-7; TCRdb proposes TRBD1, but this gene call is untestable without DNA. Germline lookup yields CDR1 DFQATT and CDR2 SNEGSKA (reference sequence). CDR3 length: 14 amino acids. The CDR3 loop reads CSARDIDRADEQYF.

V gene TRBV6-1 combines with J gene TRBJ1-6; TCRdb reports TRBD1, a call that lacks DNA to check it against. This CDR3 comprises 15 residues. Germline CDR1 reads MNHNS; CDR2 reads SASEGT. The chain's CDR3 is CASTHYDSSNSPLHF.

The chain recombines TRBV6-5 with TRBJ2-3; TCRdb calls TRBD2, which cannot be checked without DNA. This CDR3 has 16 residues. Looked up from germline, CDR1 is MNHEY and CDR2 is SVGAGI. The CDR3 region is CASSYSPAGGTDTQYF.

The chain couples TRBV5-6 to TRBJ1-1. The CDR3 is 18 amino acids. Germline CDR1 reads SGHDT; CDR2 reads YYEEEE. The CDR3: CASSLAVDSRGMNTEAFF.

The rearrangement joins TRBV12-3 or TRBV12-4 to TRBJ1-4. CDR3 length: 14 residues. The CDR3 here is CASTLQLSGEKLFF.

V gene TRBV20-1 combines with J gene TRBJ2-7; the D call of TRBD1 rests on TCRdb alone, since no DNA is present to check it. Germline CDR1 is DFQATT and CDR2 is SNEGSKA (reference sequence). This CDR3 has 13 amino acids. The CDR3 sequence: CSANGQGSYEQYF.

This chain joins TRBV28 and TRBJ1-5; TCRdb indicates TRBD1, and absent DNA this call remains unverified. The CDR3 is 16 residues long. The germline V gene encodes CDR1 MDHEN and CDR2 SYDVKM. This chain's CDR3 is CASTIPGRGSNQPQHF.

The chain joins TRBV28 to TRBJ1-2. This CDR3 has 14 amino acids. Germline CDR1 is MDHEN and CDR2 is SYDVKM. This CDR3 reads CASSFSGNLYGYTF.

The chain combines TRBV5-1 with TRBJ2-1; TCRdb's D gene call, TRBD2, goes unchecked for lack of DNA. The CDR3 runs 15 residues. Germline V gives CDR1 SGHRS, CDR2 YFSETQ. CDR3 region: CASSSGTALDNEQFF.

V and J are TRBV5-1 and TRBJ2-2; TCRdb's D gene call, TRBD2, goes unchecked for lack of DNA. The germline V gene has CDR1 SGHRS and CDR2 YFSETQ. There are 16 residues in the CDR3. The CDR3 sequence: CASSILAGGNTGELFF. Based on the CDR3 plus reference TRBV5-1 and TRBJ2-2, the full variable domain is KAGVTQTPRYLIKTRGQQVTLSCSPISGHRSVSWYQQTPGQGLQFLFEYFSETQRNKGNFPGRFSGRQFSNSRSEMNVSTLELGDSALYLCASSILAGGNTGELFFGEGSRLTVL.

This chain links TRBV7-2 with TRBJ2-3. Looked up from germline, CDR1 is SGHTA and CDR2 is FQGNSA. The CDR3 totals 13 residues. CDR3 sequence: CASNGRSTDMQYF.

The V call is TRBV12-3 or TRBV12-4, the J call TRBJ2-1; TCRdb lists TRBD1, though no DNA is available to test this call. The CDR3 runs to 12 residues. The chain's CDR3 is CASSLRDGEQFF.

The gene calls are TRBV5-4 and TRBJ2-7; TCRdb's D call, TRBD2, is unchecked because there is no DNA. This CDR3 has 17 residues. Germline assignment: CDR1 SGHNT and CDR2 YYREEE (reference sequence). This CDR3 is CASSPTGGLAALNEQYF. Using reference TRBV5-4 and TRBJ2-7 for the parts outside the CDR3, the full variable domain is ETGVTQSPTHLIKTRGQQVTLRCSSQSGHNTVSWYQQALGQGPQFIFQYYREEENGRGNFPPRFSGLQFPNYSSELNVNALELDDSALYLCASSPTGGLAALNEQYFGPGTRLTVT.

The chain links TRBV12-2 to TRBJ2-1; the TCRdb D gene call, TRBD1, has no DNA to confirm it. TRBV12-2 has pseudogene status. The CDR3 is 16 residues long. CDR3 residues: CASRLLGRTSYNEQFF.

The chain links TRBV2 to TRBJ2-3; no DNA is available, so the TRBD1 call from TCRdb remains unchecked. Germline-derived CDR1 and CDR2 are SNHLY and FYNNEI. This CDR3 contains 15 residues. The CDR3 reads CASRERRRATDTQYF.

The chain combines TRBV29-1 with TRBJ2-1; TCRdb's D gene call, TRBD1, goes unchecked for lack of DNA. Germline CDR1 reads SQVTM; CDR2 reads ANQGSEA. This CDR3 region has 16 residues. The CDR3 sequence is CSVVPYLYGKVNEQFF.

The chain joins TRBV12-3 or TRBV12-4 to TRBJ2-7. The CDR3 runs to 13 residues. CDR3 amino acids: CASSLTTNYEQYF.

The CDR3 region is CASSFLGDWDGNTIYF. The rearrangement links TRBV13 to TRBJ1-3; the D call from TCRdb, TRBD1, cannot be confirmed without DNA. Germline-derived CDR1 and CDR2 are PRHDT and FYEKMQ (reference sequence). CDR3 length: 16 amino acids.

This chain links TRBV30 with TRBJ2-3; TCRdb returns TRBD1, unconfirmable since there is no DNA. Germline V gene data show CDR1 as GTSNPN and CDR2 as SVGIG (reference sequence). CDR3 length equals 13 residues. The CDR3 loop reads CAWSPLNSDTQYF.

This rearrangement joins TRBV5-1 to TRBJ1-4; TCRdb lists TRBD1, though no DNA is available to test this call. The CDR3 has 14 amino acids. Germline-derived CDR1 and CDR2 are SGHRS and YFSETQ. The CDR3 sequence: CASRLDSPNEKLFF.

The genes are TRBV5-1 and TRBJ2-7. CDR1 is SGHRS, CDR2 YFSETQ, per germline. The CDR3 contains 15 residues. CDR3 loop: CASSLSVVKSYEQYF.